Detailed here is one TCR beta chain. Its specificity is not known. The entry originates in a study of human T cells and chemical hapten exposure. General study points: High-frequency TCRs, those above 1 in 1000, stayed the same after DPC sensitization. It was expanded TCRs that formed significantly more large CDR3 similarity clusters than controls did.

V lost 2 bases, J lost 2 bases, and 8 bases lay in between. The CDR3 has 13 amino acids. In germline, CDR1 is SGHKS, CDR2 YYEKEE (reference sequence). Treatment denoted: therapeutic diphenylcyclopropenone sensitization with weekly scalp DPC. Non-pregnant alopecia patients aged 18 to 70, suitable for DPC therapy. Each cDNA molecule in the library carried unique molecular identifiers. TCRdb used MiXCR to reprocess the reads, holding one entry per CDR3 protein. The repertoire holds 1,500 to 2,000 distinct CDR3 sequences, roughly 50% seen once, with 3% to 4% in the top ten. The TCR was taken from an adult with alopecia areata. Some clones in this sample may be carry-over from other donors' samples. This table probably holds off-target reads from a library built for another chain. The genes are TRBV5-5 and TRBJ2-7, with no clear D. Source: whole blood, taken before DPC sensitization or 2, 6, or about 24 weeks after (not recorded which). For the CDR3, the DNA is TGTGCCAGCAGCTTCCCTGCCGCCTACGAGCAGTACTTC. This translates into CASSFPAAYEQYF.